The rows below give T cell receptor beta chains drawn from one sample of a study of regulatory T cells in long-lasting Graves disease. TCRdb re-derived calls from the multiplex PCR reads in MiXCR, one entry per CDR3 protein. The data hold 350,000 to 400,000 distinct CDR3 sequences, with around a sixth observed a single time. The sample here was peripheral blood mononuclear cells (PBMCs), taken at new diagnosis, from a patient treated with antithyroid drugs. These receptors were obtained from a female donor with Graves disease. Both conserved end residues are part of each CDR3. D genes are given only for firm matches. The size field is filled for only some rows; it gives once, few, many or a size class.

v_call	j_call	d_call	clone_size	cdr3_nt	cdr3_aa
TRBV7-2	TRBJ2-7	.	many	TGTACCAGCAGCCGTCCAAGAGGGGAATGGGGTGAGCAGTACTTC	CTSSRPRGEWGEQYF
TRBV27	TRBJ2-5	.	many	TGTGCCAGCAGACGCGGGGGCCCGGACCCACAAGAGACCCAGTACTTC	CASRRGGPDPQETQYF
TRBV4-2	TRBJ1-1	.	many	TGTGCCAGCAGCCAAGAGATCGGCAGGATGAACACTGAAGCTTTCTTT	CASSQEIGRMNTEAFF
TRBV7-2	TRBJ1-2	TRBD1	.	TGTGCCAGCAGCTTAAACAGGGGGGGGTATGGCTACACCTTC	CASSLNRGGYGYTF
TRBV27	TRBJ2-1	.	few	TGTGCCACCTTTGGACCTAGACAGGACGACAATGAGCAGTTCTTC	CATFGPRQDDNEQFF
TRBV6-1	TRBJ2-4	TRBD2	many	TGTGCCAGCAGTCGGACTAGCGGGACGCCCATTCAGTACTTC	CASSRTSGTPIQYF
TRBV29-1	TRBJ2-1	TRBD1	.	TGCAGCGTTGAACAGGGGGCGAATGAGCAGTTCTTC	CSVEQGANEQFF
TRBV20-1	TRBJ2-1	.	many	TGCAGTGCTAGAGGAACCCGCTCCTACAATGAGCAGTTCTTC	CSARGTRSYNEQFF
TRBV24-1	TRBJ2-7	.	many	TGTGCCACCAGTGAGTATTCCAGCGGTTCCACCTACGAGCAGTACTTC	CATSEYSSGSTYEQYF
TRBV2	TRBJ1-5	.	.	TGTGCCAGCAGTGAGTTGGTCTTCAATCAGCCCCAGCATTTT	CASSELVFNQPQHF
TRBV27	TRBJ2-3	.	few	TGTGCCAGCGGGATCGAGCCGCAGTATTTT	CASGIEPQYF
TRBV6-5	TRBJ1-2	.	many	TGTGCCAGCAGTTACTCAGACGGGGTCGGCTACACCTTC	CASSYSDGVGYTF
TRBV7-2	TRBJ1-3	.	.	TGTGCCAGCAGCGCGGACAAACGGCCTGGAAACACCATATATTTT	CASSADKRPGNTIYF
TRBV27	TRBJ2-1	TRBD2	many	TGTGCCAGCAGTCGGATGCGGGAGGTGGTGAATGAGCAGTTCTTC	CASSRMREVVNEQFF
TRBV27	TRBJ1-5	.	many	TGTGCCAGCAGTCTAAACGGTCCTAAGGGAAATCAGCCCCAGCATTTT	CASSLNGPKGNQPQHF
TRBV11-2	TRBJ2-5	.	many	TGTGCCAGCAGCTCCGTACAAGAGACCCAGTACTTC	CASSSVQETQYF
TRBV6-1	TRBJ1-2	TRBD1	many	TGTGCCAGCAGAATTGGACAGGGGGCCTCAGGAGGCTACACCTTC	CASRIGQGASGGYTF
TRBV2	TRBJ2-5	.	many	TGTGCCAGCATTCCGAGGACAACTCAAGAGACCCAGTACTTC	CASIPRTTQETQYF
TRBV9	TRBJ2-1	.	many	TGTGCCAGCAGCGTAGCGGGAGCCTTGGGGTACAATGAGCAGTTCTTC	CASSVAGALGYNEQFF
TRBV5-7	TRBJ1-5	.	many	TGTGCCAGCAGCTGCGGTGGAGGGTGGGGAGGTAATCAGCCCCAGCATTTT	CASSCGGGWGGNQPQHF
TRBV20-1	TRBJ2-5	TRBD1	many	TGCAGTGCGGAGCTCCCAAGGGACAGAGGAGAGACCCAGTACTTC	CSAELPRDRGETQYF
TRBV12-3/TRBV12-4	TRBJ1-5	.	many	TGTGCCAGCAGTTTCATGGGATTTCGAGGCAATCAGCCCCAGCATTTT	CASSFMGFRGNQPQHF
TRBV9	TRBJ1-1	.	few	TGTGCCAGCGGCGTAGATGAGGGCCGCTTCACTGAAGCTTTCTTT	CASGVDEGRFTEAFF